These 14 T cell receptor beta chains share one sample of origin, sequenced in a study of cytomegalovirus exposure and HLA in healthy donors. In the PCR, 60 Vbeta and 13 Jbeta primers were used. Profiling relied on immunoSEQ multiplex PCR, and the TCRdb table lists in-frame clones only, not all of them. The sample lists about 170,000 clones; around three quarters were seen once. Specimen: PBMCs. Receptor source: a man aged 40-55 years in good health and CMV-seropositive.

The gene calls are TRBV19 and TRBJ1-1, with D tentatively TRBD1 (5 bases). This CDR3 is 14 amino acids long. Per the germline V gene, CDR1 is LNHDA and CDR2 is SQIVND (reference sequence). V lost 7 bases and J lost 0, with 12 bases in between. The DNA of the CDR3 is TGTGCCAGTACCCCCGGGGGAATGAACACTGAAGCTTTCTTT. Translation gives CASTPGGMNTEAFF.

V usage is TRBV6-5 and J usage is TRBJ2-5; tentatively, D is TRBD2 (5 bases). Near its end, the DNA agrees better with TRBJ2-7, so the J call may be wrong. The CDR3 has 13 residues. Germline-derived CDR1 and CDR2 are MNHEY and SVGAGI. This CDR3 reads CASSALEAYEQYF. DNA for the CDR3: TGTGCCAGCAGCGCCTTGGAGGCGTACGAGCAGTACTTC.

The V and J genes are TRBV5-4 and TRBJ1-5; TRBD1 matches 7 bases. This CDR3 region has 14 residues. Germline V gene data show CDR1 as SGHNT and CDR2 as YYREEE (reference sequence). V shed 0 bases, J shed 4 bases, and the junction held 1 base outside the gene matches. The CDR3: CASSLDRGNQPQHF. The CDR3 DNA follows: TGTGCCAGCAGCTTGGACAGGGGAAATCAGCCCCAGCATTTT.

The J gene is TRBJ2-5, the V gene TRBV10-3; D is perhaps TRBD1 (6 bases). The CDR3 runs to 17 residues. CDR1 is ENHRY and CDR2 is SYGVKD in the germline V gene. Trimming took off 2 bases at V and 1 base at J, with 17 bases between the two ends. The CDR3 region has the DNA TGTGCCATCAGTGAGCCGTTATTACAGGGTTCCCAAGAGACCCAGTACTTC. Its protein product is CAISEPLLQGSQETQYF.

J is TRBJ1-4 and V is TRBV27; no clear D. V was shortened by 7 bases and J by 8 bases, with 17 bases between the two germline ends. Germline V gives CDR1 MNHEY, CDR2 SMNVEV (reference sequence). This CDR3 region has 14 residues. The CDR3 region is CASTRGGKLEKLFF. In nucleotides, the CDR3 is TGTGCCAGCACCCGAGGAGGGAAATTGGAAAAACTGTTTTTT.

The rearrangement links TRBV27 to TRBJ1-4; the D gene is possibly TRBD1 (5 bases). CDR3 length equals 14 residues. Germline V CDR1 and CDR2: MNHEY, SMNVEV (reference sequence). V was pared by 2 bases and J by 5 bases, with 9 bases between. The CDR3 here is CASSLGGENEKLFF. The CDR3 DNA reads TGTGCCAGCAGTTTAGGAGGGGAGAATGAAAAACTGTTTTTT.

The chain recombines TRBV7-9 with TRBJ1-2; 10 bases agree with TRBD1. Germline loops: CDR1 SEHNR, CDR2 FQNEAQ (reference sequence). With V trimmed by 4 bases and J by 6 bases, 11 bases remained unmatched. The CDR3 has 16 amino acids. The DNA for the CDR3 is TGTGCCAGCAGCTCGACCGGGACAGGGGTGCGGGATGGCTACACCTTC. Its translation is CASSSTGTGVRDGYTF.

V usage is TRBV7-6 and J usage is TRBJ2-5; D might be TRBD2 (5 bases). Germline assignment: CDR1 SGHVS and CDR2 FNYEAQ. The CDR3 covers 14 residues. V was clipped by 1 base and J by 5 bases, with 11 bases between them. The CDR3 spells CASSLGSSRETQYF. DNA of the CDR3: TGTGCCAGCAGCTTAGGGTCTAGCCGGGAGACCCAGTACTTC.

The chain combines TRBV18 with TRBJ1-5; D unclear. Trimming removed 3 bases at V and 5 bases at J, with 11 bases between. Germline-derived CDR1 and CDR2 are KGHSH and LQKENI. The CDR3 contains 14 residues. CDR3 coding DNA: TGTGCCAGCTCACCTCAGAGAGGCGATCAGCCCCAGCATTTT. Encoded protein: CASSPQRGDQPQHF.

CDR3 DNA sequence: TGCGCCAGCAGCTTGACACCCTATAATTCACCCCTCCACTTT. Protein sequence: CASSLTPYNSPLHF. The genes are TRBV5-1 and TRBJ1-6, with no clear D. Trimming stripped 1 base from V and 2 bases from J, with 4 bases between. CDR3 length: 14 residues. Looked up from germline, CDR1 is SGHRS and CDR2 is YFSETQ. Full variable domain (rest looked up from reference TRBV5-1 and TRBJ1-6): KAGVTQTPRYLIKTRGQQVTLSCSPISGHRSVSWYQQTPGQGLQFLFEYFSETQRNKGNFPGRFSGRQFSNSRSEMNVSTLELGDSALYLCASSLTPYNSPLHFGNGTRLTVT.

The genes are TRBV29-1 and TRBJ1-5, with 8 positions matching TRBD1. Trimming took 6 bases from V and 5 from J; bases not matched to a gene: 6. Germline-derived CDR1 and CDR2 are SQVTM and ANQGSEA. CDR3 length equals 13 residues. The CDR3 spells CSVGTGTDQPQHF. CDR3 DNA: TGCAGCGTCGGGACAGGTACCGATCAGCCCCAGCATTTT.

V is TRBV20-1 and J is TRBJ2-7; no definite D call. This CDR3 has 11 residues. The V and J ends lost 6 bases and 0 bases respectively, with 6 bases between them. Germline V gene sequence: CDR1 DFQATT, CDR2 SNEGSKA (reference sequence). CDR3 sequence reads: CSAASSYEQYF. The CDR3 bases are TGCAGTGCGGCTAGCTCCTACGAGCAGTACTTC.

The chain has TRBV11-2 and TRBJ1-4; a weak D match, TRBD1 (5 bases). CDR1 SGHAT and CDR2 FQNNGV come from the germline V gene. The CDR3 has 15 residues. V lost 5 bases and J 7 bases, leaving 17 bases between the germline ends. CDR3 sequence: CASSGIGGGGEKLFF. The CDR3, as DNA: TGTGCCAGCAGCGGGATCGGGGGGGGTGGTGAAAAACTGTTTTTT.

In this sample, this clone turned up once. The chain couples TRBV9 to TRBJ2-7, with TRBD1 as a possible D gene (6 bases). Germline V gene lookup returns CDR1 SGDLS and CDR2 YYNGEE. The CDR3 spans 17 residues. Trimming removed 0 bases from V and 7 bases from J, with 23 bases in between. CDR3 sequence (DNA): TGTGCCAGCAGCGTAGGAGTACCGGGACAACCTACGGTTGAGCAGTACTTC. This gives the protein CASSVGVPGQPTVEQYF. Supplemented by reference TRBV9 and TRBJ2-7, the full variable domain reads DSGVTQTPKHLITATGQRVTLRCSPRSGDLSVYWYQQSLDQGLQFLIQYYNGEERAKGNILERFSAQQFPDLHSELNLSSLELGDSALYFCASSVGVPGQPTVEQYFGPGTRLTVT.